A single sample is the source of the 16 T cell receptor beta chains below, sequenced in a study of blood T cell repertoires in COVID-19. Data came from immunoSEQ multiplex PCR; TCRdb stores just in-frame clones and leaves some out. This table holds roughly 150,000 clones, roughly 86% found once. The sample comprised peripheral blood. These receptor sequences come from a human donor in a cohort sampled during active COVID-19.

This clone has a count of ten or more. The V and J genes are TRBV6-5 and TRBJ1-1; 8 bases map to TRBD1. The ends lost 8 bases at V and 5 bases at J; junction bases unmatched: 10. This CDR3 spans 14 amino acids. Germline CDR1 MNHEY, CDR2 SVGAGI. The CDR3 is CASLTGDRRTEAFF. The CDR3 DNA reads TGTGCCAGCCTGACAGGGGATCGTCGGACTGAAGCTTTCTTT.

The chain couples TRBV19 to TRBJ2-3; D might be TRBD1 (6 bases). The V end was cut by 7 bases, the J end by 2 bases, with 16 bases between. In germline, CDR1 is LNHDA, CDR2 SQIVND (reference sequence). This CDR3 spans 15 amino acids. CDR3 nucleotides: TGTGCCAGTAAAAAACAGGGCTCTATCACAGATACGCAGTATTTT. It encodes CASKKQGSITDTQYF.

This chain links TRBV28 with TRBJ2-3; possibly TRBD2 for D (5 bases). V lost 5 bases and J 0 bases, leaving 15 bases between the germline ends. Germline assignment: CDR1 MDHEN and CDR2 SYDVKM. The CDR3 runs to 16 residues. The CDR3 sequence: CASSPPGMRSTDTQYF. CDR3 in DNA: TGTGCCAGCAGTCCCCCGGGGATGCGGAGCACAGATACGCAGTATTTT.

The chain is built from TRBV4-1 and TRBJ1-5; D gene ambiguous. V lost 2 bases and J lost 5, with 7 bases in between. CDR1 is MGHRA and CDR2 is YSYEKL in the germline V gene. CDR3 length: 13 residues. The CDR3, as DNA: TGCGCCAGCAGCCAACCGGGTTATCAGCCCCAGCATTTT. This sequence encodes CASSQPGYQPQHF.

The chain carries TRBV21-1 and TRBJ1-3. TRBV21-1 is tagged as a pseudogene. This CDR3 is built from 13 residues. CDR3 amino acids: CASEAYSGNTIYF. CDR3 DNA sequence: TGTGCCAGCGAGGCATACTCTGGAAACACCATATATTTT.

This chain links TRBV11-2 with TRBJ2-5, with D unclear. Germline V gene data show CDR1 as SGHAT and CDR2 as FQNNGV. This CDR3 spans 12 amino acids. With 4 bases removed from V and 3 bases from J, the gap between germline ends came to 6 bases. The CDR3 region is CASSSEEETQYF. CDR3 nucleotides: TGTGCCAGCAGCTCCGAGGAAGAGACCCAGTACTTC.

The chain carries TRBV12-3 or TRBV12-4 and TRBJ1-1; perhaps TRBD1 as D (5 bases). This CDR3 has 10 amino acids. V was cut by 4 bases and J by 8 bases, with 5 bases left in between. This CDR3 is CASSSGEAFF. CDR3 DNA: TGTGCCAGCAGTTCAGGGGAAGCTTTCTTT.

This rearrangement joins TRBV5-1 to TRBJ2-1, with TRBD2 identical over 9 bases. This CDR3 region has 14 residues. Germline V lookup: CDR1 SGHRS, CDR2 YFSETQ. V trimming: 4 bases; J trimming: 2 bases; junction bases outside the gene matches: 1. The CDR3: CASSPSGAYNEQFF. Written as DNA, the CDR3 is TGCGCCAGCAGCCCTAGCGGGGCCTACAATGAGCAGTTCTTC.

Here the CDR3 reads CASSYSIAGFGYTF. The CDR3 bases are TGTGCCAGCAGTTACTCGATAGCAGGGTTCGGCTACACCTTC. This chain uses TRBV6-5 with TRBJ1-2; perhaps TRBD1 as D (5 bases). The CDR3 is 14 residues long. Trimming shortened V by 0 bases and J by 8 bases, and 13 bases separated the two germline ends. Germline-derived CDR1 and CDR2 are MNHEY and SVGAGI.

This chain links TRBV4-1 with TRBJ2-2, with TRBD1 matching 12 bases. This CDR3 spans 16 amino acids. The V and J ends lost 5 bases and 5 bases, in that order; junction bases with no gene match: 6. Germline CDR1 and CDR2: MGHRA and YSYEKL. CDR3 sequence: CASSSGQGARTGELFF. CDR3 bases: TGCGCCAGCAGCTCGGGACAGGGGGCGCGTACCGGGGAGCTGTTTTTT.

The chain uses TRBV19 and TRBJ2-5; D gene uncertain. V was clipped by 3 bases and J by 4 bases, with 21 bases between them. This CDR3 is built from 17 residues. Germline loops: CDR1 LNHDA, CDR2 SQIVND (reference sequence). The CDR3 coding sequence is TGTGCCAGTAGTATGCATGGGTTGACCGCGAGGTCAGAGACCCAGTACTTC. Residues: CASSMHGLTARSETQYF.

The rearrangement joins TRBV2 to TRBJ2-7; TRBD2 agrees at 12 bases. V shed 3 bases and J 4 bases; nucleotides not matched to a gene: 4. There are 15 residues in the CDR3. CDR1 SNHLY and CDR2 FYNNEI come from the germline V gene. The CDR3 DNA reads TGTGCCAGCAGTGAGGGGACTAGCGGGCTATACGAGCAGTACTTC. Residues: CASSEGTSGLYEQYF.

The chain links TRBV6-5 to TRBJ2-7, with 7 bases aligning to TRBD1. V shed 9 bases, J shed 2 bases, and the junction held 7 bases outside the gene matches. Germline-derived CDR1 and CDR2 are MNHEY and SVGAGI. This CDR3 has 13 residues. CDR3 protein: CASSVDRAYEQYF. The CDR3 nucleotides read TGTGCCAGTTCCGTAGACAGGGCCTACGAGCAGTACTTC.

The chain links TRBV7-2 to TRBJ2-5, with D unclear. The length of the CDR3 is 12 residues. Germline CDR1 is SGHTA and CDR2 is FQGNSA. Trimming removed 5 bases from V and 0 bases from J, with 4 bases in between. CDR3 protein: CASSQYQETQYF. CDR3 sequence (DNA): TGTGCCAGCAGCCAGTACCAAGAGACCCAGTACTTC.

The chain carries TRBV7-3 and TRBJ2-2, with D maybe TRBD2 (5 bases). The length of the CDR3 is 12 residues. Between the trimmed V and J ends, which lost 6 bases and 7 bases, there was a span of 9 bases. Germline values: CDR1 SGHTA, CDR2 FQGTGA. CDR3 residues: CASRSGYGELFF. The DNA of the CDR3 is TGTGCCAGCAGGAGCGGATACGGGGAGCTGTTTTTT.

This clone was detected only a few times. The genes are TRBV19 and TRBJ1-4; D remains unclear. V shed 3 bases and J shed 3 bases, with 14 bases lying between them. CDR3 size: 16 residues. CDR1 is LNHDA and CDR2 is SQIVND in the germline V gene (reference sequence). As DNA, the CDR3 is TGTGCCAGTAGTATTGGAACGGGTACGGCTAATGAAAAACTGTTTTTT. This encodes CASSIGTGTANEKLFF.